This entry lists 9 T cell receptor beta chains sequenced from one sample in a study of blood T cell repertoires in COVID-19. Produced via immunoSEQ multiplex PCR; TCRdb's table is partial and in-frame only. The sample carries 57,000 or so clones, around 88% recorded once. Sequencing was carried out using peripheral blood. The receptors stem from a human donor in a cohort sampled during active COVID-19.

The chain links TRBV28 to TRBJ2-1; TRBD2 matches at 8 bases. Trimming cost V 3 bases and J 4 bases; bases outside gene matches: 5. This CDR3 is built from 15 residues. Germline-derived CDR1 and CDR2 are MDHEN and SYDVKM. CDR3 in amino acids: CASSLRGRFYNEQFF. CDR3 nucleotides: TGTGCCAGCAGTTTGCGCGGGAGGTTTTACAATGAGCAGTTCTTC.

CDR3 sequence: CASSIGDRMNTEAFF. CDR3 nucleotides: TGTGCCAGCAGCATTGGGGACAGGATGAACACTGAAGCTTTCTTT. The V call is TRBV7-9, the J call TRBJ1-1, with 8 bases matching TRBD1. After removal of 5 bases from V and 0 bases from J, the junction contained 5 bases not matched to a gene. Per germline, CDR1 SEHNR and CDR2 FQNEAQ (reference sequence). The CDR3 is made up of 15 amino acids.

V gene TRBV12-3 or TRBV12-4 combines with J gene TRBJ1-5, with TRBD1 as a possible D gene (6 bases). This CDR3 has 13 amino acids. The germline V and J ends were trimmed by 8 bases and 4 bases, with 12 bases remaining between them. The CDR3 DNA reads TGTGCCAGCTCAAGACAGGAGAATCAGCCCCAGCATTTT. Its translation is CASSRQENQPQHF.

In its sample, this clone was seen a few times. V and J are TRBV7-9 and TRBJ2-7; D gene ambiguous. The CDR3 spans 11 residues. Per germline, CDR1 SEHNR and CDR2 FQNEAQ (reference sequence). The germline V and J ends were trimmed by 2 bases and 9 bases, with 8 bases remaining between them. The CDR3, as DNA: TGTGCCAGCAGCTTACATTCGGGGCAGTACTTC. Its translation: CASSLHSGQYF.

DNA of the CDR3: TGTGCCAGCAGTTTGTTCCGGACAGGTTATGGCTACACCTTC. Its translation: CASSLFRTGYGYTF. The chain joins TRBV27 to TRBJ1-2, with TRBD1 identical over 7 bases. V lost 3 bases and J lost 5; bases outside the gene matches: 6. The CDR3 contains 14 residues. The germline gives CDR1 MNHEY, CDR2 SMNVEV (reference sequence).

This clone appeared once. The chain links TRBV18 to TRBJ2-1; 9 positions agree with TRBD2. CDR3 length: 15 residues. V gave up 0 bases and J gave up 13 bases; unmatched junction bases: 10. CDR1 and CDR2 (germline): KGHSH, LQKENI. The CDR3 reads CASSPPGVAGEAQFF. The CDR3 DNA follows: TGTGCCAGCTCACCACCTGGAGTAGCGGGAGAAGCACAGTTCTTC.

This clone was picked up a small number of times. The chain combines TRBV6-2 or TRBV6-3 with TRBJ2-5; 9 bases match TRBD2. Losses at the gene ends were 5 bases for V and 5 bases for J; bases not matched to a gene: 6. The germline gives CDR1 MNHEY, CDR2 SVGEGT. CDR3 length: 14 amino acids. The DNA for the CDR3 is TGTGCCAGCAGTAGACTAGCGGAGGGGGAGACCCAGTACTTC. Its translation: CASSRLAEGETQYF.

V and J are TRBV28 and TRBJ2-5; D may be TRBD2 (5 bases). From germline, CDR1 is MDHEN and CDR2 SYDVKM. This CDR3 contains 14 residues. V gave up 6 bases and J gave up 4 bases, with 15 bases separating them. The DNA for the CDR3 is TGTGCCAGCAGATATGCTAGCAGACTAGAGACCCAGTACTTC. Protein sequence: CASRYASRLETQYF.

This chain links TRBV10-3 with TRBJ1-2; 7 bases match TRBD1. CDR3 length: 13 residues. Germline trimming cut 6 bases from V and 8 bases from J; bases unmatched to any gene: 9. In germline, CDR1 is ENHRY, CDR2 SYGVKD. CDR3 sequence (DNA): TGTGCCATCAGCACAGGGGATATCGACGGCTACACCTTC. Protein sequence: CAISTGDIDGYTF.